Listed below are T cell receptor beta chains from one sample, sequenced in a study of blood T cell repertoires in COVID-19. The table came from immunoSEQ multiplex PCR; TCRdb's copy has only in-frame clones and leaves some out. The profile shows about 280,000 clones, roughly 88% of them singletons. The sequenced material came from peripheral blood. These TCRs come from a young man with active or convalescent COVID-19. CDR3s include the opening cysteine and the closing phenylalanine or tryptophan. Clone size is given for some rows only: seen once, a few or many times, or a class if the clone is expanded.

j_gene | v_gene | abundance | CDR3aa
TRBJ2-2 | TRBV7-2 | - | CASSAFGTGTGGSGELFF
TRBJ2-5 | TRBV7-2 | few | CASSPEAPRPQYF
TRBJ2-7 | TRBV29-1 | - | CSVENNSYEQYF
TRBJ2-1 | TRBV15 | - | CATSRESPGASGGPANEQFF
TRBJ2-7 | TRBV4-1 | - | CASSQDIGVYEQYF
TRBJ2-7 | TRBV9 | - | CASSSNPSAGTPYEQYF
TRBJ2-7 | TRBV29-1 | - | CSVVSRAGSSYEQYF
TRBJ2-5 | TRBV10-2 | - | CASSESYPGGNQYF
TRBJ1-2 | TRBV13 | - | CASSHSTGADGYTF
TRBJ2-7 | TRBV3-1/TRBV3-2 | - | CASSRGGAGVATIIYEQYF
TRBJ2-1 | TRBV27 | - | CASSTIAGGYNEQFF
TRBJ2-3 | TRBV14 | - | CASSREAGGGTDTQYF
TRBJ1-1 | TRBV2 | once | CASTETPNTEAFF
TRBJ1-2 | TRBV9 | - | CASSVDLAGALTVRGYTF
TRBJ1-1 | TRBV5-6 | - | CASSDRAGGTEAFF
TRBJ1-1 | TRBV7-9 | - | CASSRADLNTEAFF
TRBJ2-7 | TRBV5-8 | once | CASSGRTVYEQYF
TRBJ2-5 | TRBV27 | - | CASSYLGVTSGGRYQETQYF
TRBJ1-2 | TRBV15 | once | CATSRDTGGGYTF
TRBJ1-6 | TRBV27 | - | CASSKFTGNDSPLHF
TRBJ2-5 | TRBV12-5 | few | CASGLGLAGSQETQYF
TRBJ2-1 | TRBV7-9 | few | CASSKRRTGNEQFF
TRBJ1-1 | TRBV24-1 | - | CATSDLKLGQGTEAFF
TRBJ2-3 | TRBV6-5 | - | CASTHRGVTDTQYF
TRBJ2-5 | TRBV19 | - | CASSAVQETQYF
TRBJ2-1 | TRBV9 | - | CASSLEWAGGPHNEQFF
TRBJ2-5 | TRBV18 | once | CASSPSETQYF
TRBJ2-1 | TRBV4-3 | - | CASSQGFVLVAGGHQDEQFF
TRBJ1-6 | TRBV27 | - | CASSLSPQARDSPLHF
TRBJ2-1 | TRBV13 | - | CASSLGRGGGAYNEQFF
TRBJ1-1 | TRBV14 | - | CASSQVTGWTEAFF
TRBJ1-1 | TRBV7-6 | - | CASSPSRGLNTEAFF
TRBJ1-6 | TRBV6-5 | few | CASRLQGWDSPLHF
TRBJ1-5 | TRBV12-3/TRBV12-4 | - | CASTWSNQPQHF
TRBJ2-5 | TRBV2 | - | CASTLTSGGFQETQYF
TRBJ2-1 | TRBV6-4 | many | CASSPSTSGGANEQFF
TRBJ2-2 | TRBV11-2 | - | CASSWSSEELFF
TRBJ1-2 | TRBV7-2 | once | CASSLVGGQSRTF
TRBJ1-2 | TRBV6-5 | - | CASGGTGGGYGYTF
TRBJ2-3 | TRBV4-2 | - | CASSSDSTDTQYF
TRBJ2-3 | TRBV5-4 | - | CASSLGLADFTDTQYF
TRBJ2-5 | TRBV2 | - | CASSRLAGGQETQYF
TRBJ1-1 | TRBV2 | - | CASSEGRGTSTEAFF
TRBJ1-1 | TRBV19 | - | CASRGYGTGGTEAFF
TRBJ1-1 | TRBV11-2 | - | CASSLDLGRQSTEAFF
TRBJ1-5 | TRBV7-8 | - | CASSPRLDRGQGNQPQHF
TRBJ1-2 | TRBV9 | - | CASSGDRAYGYTF
TRBJ2-6 | TRBV19 | - | CASSAHWSVQTRGANVLTF
TRBJ1-1 | TRBV27 | - | CASSLAGNTEAFF